The T cell receptor beta chain under discussion was sequenced for a study of T cells after yellow fever vaccination (dated by TCRdb to 2018 to 2020). About the full investigation: Libraries from fractions with low cell numbers were prepared with the SMART-Seq v4 Ultra Low Input RNA kit. To track T-cell clones before and after primary and booster YFV17D yellow fever vaccination, bulk TCR alpha and beta repertoires were sequenced longitudinally. Two healthy male donors, one aged 18 to 29 and one aged 30 to 40 years, made up the cohort. Blood was collected at multiple timepoints before and after primary and secondary immunization, and bulk PBMC replicates and cell subsets were isolated. What the authors observed across the whole study: Computational filtering was required because FACS-sorted repertoires could contain abundant contaminating clonotypes from the bulk population. Most clones expanded after primary vaccination were re-detected after the booster (about 96% of CD4 and around nine tenths of CD8), suggesting broad memory maintenance. Only a couple of donors were included in the study, so the extent to which the findings can be generalized is limited. The secondary T-cell response was found to be weaker but faster than the primary response, with a peak reached on day 5 rather than on day 15. A small fraction of clonotypes showed up in both the CD4 and CD8 compartments, probably as a result of convergent recombination.

Read against the paper, the sample's treatment or condition label means: live attenuated yellow fever vaccine strain. At each blood-draw timepoint, two biological replicates of bulk PBMCs were collected. PBMCs were isolated from peripheral blood using a standard Ficoll-Paque protocol. TriZol was used to extract RNA from bulk PBMCs, from CD4 and CD8 fractions, and from dextramer-positive and dextramer-negative fractions. The CDR3 starts with the cysteine, ends with the phenylalanine, and has 14 residues. The retained sequence is limited to the CDR3, 42 bases, with the frame set at the first base. Ends trimmed: V by 0 bases, J by 4 bases; bases unmatched to a gene: 5. CDR1 DFQATT and CDR2 SNEGSKA were looked up in the germline V gene (reference sequence). This clonotype was picked up one time. The antigen it recognizes is unknown. Per-nucleotide qualities are absent, and no much larger clonotype sits a single base away. A read on its own is weak evidence.

TCR cDNA was made using 5'RACE template switching, a step that added a universal primer site and unique molecular identifiers. cDNA synthesis was primed from both the TCR alpha and TCR beta constant segments. Library amplification used two PCR steps, and the second PCR step added sample barcodes and sequencing adapters. Sequencing of libraries was performed on Illumina HiSeq 2500 (2x100 bp) or NovaSeq (2x150 bp). The paper's data handling went like this. Reads were demultiplexed and collapsed into UMI consensus sequences with MIGEC, and V(D)J alignment was performed with MiXCR. Vaccine-responding clonotypes were identified with edgeR using replicate PBMC samples, with FDR below 0.01 and a log2 fold change above 5 up to day 15 being required. Each bulk clonotype received a CD4 or CD8 identity based on whether the sequenced CD4 or CD8 repertoire contained that clonotype at higher abundance. TCRdb ran its own pipeline on the public reads, namely fastp trimming at Q25 and MiXCR clone calling, and kept in-frame beta chains. Every entry covers one CDR3 protein and lists the most common genes and DNA from its rows. These V and J calls rely on TCRdb rather than the paper's analysis. The sample yields roughly 330,000 distinct CDR3 sequences; around 6.8% were counted once. The top ten clonotypes cover over 15% of the sample.

This specimen was PBMCs, taken approximately 47 days after the first yellow fever vaccination. The TCR sequence derives from a man younger than 35 who received the YFV17D yellow fever vaccine. The chain couples TRBV20-1 to TRBJ1-2; the central 7 bases match TRBD1. The CDR3 protein sequence reads: CSARDPQGSYGYTF. The DNA sequence is TGCAGTGCTAGAGATCCACAGGGGTCCTATGGCTACACCTTC.